Listed below are T cell receptor beta chains from one sample, sequenced in a study of STAT5B mutations in CD4+ large granular lymphocyte leukemia. Repertoires were generated with immunoSEQ multiplex PCR, while TCRdb's copy carries only in-frame clones and drops some. The sample contains some 41,000 clones, about 88% of which appear only once. Sequenced material: CD4+ T cells from blood buffy coats. The receptors here all came from a human donor in good health. Each CDR3 is given with its conserved first and last residue. A D gene is named only where the DNA matches it firmly. Rows give clone size only sometimes, using once, few, many, or a class for an expanded clone.

d_gene	v_gene	len	j_gene	abundance	CDR3nt	CDR3aa
.	TRBV21-1	12	TRBJ2-2	.	TGTGCCAGATATAGGGAGGACGGGGAGCTGTTTTTT	CARYREDGELFF
.	TRBV2	13	TRBJ2-1	.	TGTGCCAGCAGTTATATACGGGTCGGTGAGCAGTTCTTC	CASSYIRVGEQFF
.	TRBV9	14	TRBJ2-5	.	TGTGCCAGCAGCGTAGAGGGAGTTGGAGAGACCCAGTACTTC	CASSVEGVGETQYF
.	TRBV19	14	TRBJ1-5	.	TGTGCCAGTAGTATTTTCGGAGGAGGTCAGCCCCAGCATTTT	CASSIFGGGQPQHF
.	TRBV10-3	14	TRBJ1-1	few	TGTGCCATCACCCCCGGGACGGGGAACACTGAAGCTTTCTTT	CAITPGTGNTEAFF
.	TRBV7-3	15	TRBJ2-6	.	TGTGCCAGCAGCCCACAGGGCTCCGGGGCCAACGTCCTGACTTTC	CASSPQGSGANVLTF
.	TRBV6-1	12	TRBJ1-4	few	TGTGCCAGCAGTGAACAGGATGAAAAACTGTTTTTT	CASSEQDEKLFF
TRBD2	TRBV6-6	14	TRBJ2-1	.	TGTGCCAGCAGAGAGCGGGAGGGTCCTAATGAGCAGTTCTTC	CASREREGPNEQFF
.	TRBV5-8	17	TRBJ1-1	.	TGTGCCAGCAGCTTGGCGGGAGACGGGGACGTGAACACTGAAGCTTTCTTT	CASSLAGDGDVNTEAFF
TRBD1	TRBV28	15	TRBJ1-2	.	TGTGCCAGCAGTTTCCCCCGGCAGGGGGCTTATGGCTACACCTTC	CASSFPRQGAYGYTF
.	TRBV19	15	TRBJ2-3	once	TGTGCCAGTCGAAGGGCTAGGACAGACACAGATACGCAGTATTTT	CASRRARTDTDTQYF
TRBD1	TRBV2	15	TRBJ2-5	once	TGTGCCAGCAGTTGGGACAGGGACAGTATCGGGACCCAGTACTTC	CASSWDRDSIGTQYF
TRBD1	TRBV5-1	14	TRBJ2-1	once	TGCGCCAGCAGCAGTGGACAGGGTAACAATGAGCAGTTCTTC	CASSSGQGNNEQFF
.	TRBV28	15	TRBJ1-2	.	TGTGCCAGCAGTTTCTTGGGTCGGGGGGAGTATGGCTACACCTTC	CASSFLGRGEYGYTF
TRBD1	TRBV5-4	15	TRBJ1-2	once	TGTGCCAGCAGCTGGGGGACAGGAAGTAACTATGGCTACACCTTC	CASSWGTGSNYGYTF
TRBD1	TRBV18	16	TRBJ2-7	.	TGTGCCAGCTCAGCAACCTTGGGACAGGGAGTATGGGAGCAGTACTTC	CASSATLGQGVWEQYF
TRBD1	TRBV28	13	TRBJ1-5	.	TGTGCCAGCAGGACAGGGGGCAATCAGCCCCAGCATTTT	CASRTGGNQPQHF
.	TRBV9	12	TRBJ2-5	.	TGTGCCAGCAGCGTAGCTGAAGAGACCCAGTACTTC	CASSVAEETQYF
.	TRBV6-5	15	TRBJ2-7	.	TGTGCCAGCAGTTACTCGGGCAGGAGCTCCTACGAGCAGTACTTC	CASSYSGRSSYEQYF
.	TRBV4-2	15	TRBJ2-7	once	TGTGCCAGCAGCCTGGTGGGTCCTTATTCCTACGAGCAGTACTTC	CASSLVGPYSYEQYF
.	TRBV30	13	TRBJ1-3	.	TGTGCCTGGAACACAATCTCTGGAAACACCATATATTTT	CAWNTISGNTIYF
TRBD2	TRBV6-6	16	TRBJ2-1	.	TGTGCCAGCAGTTACTCGGGGACTAGCGGGGCCTATGAGCAGTTCTTC	CASSYSGTSGAYEQFF